These T cell receptor beta chains were read from a single sample in a study of identical twins. TCRdb independently ran MiXCR on the 5' RACE reads; one entry per CDR3 protein. This table holds some 710,000 distinct CDR3 sequences, 5.5% to 6.5% found once. What was sequenced was naive T cells sorted from blood. The receptors originated from a man younger than 30 in good health. Each CDR3 is given with its conserved first and last residue. A D gene is named only where the DNA matches it firmly.

d_call | j_call | v_call | cdr3_aa
- | TRBJ2-3 | TRBV4-2 | CASSQIPDTQYF
TRBD2 | TRBJ2-7 | TRBV20-1 | CSARDLTSGYEQYF
- | TRBJ2-3 | TRBV27 | CASSLSEAGGLTDTQYF
TRBD2 | TRBJ2-2 | TRBV7-9 | CASSPPSGRTTGELFF
TRBD2 | TRBJ2-7 | TRBV5-6 | CASSLSPTEAGGGYEQYF
- | TRBJ2-2 | TRBV9 | CASSSRPSANTGELFF
TRBD1 | TRBJ2-1 | TRBV19 | CASSSGQRYNEQFF
TRBD2 | TRBJ2-1 | TRBV9 | CASSVVSSGSAYNEQFF
- | TRBJ1-4 | TRBV9 | CASSYAPGGEEKLFF
TRBD2 | TRBJ2-1 | TRBV11-1 | CASSRRLAGGPRNEQFF
TRBD1 | TRBJ2-5 | TRBV19 | CASSIMGTAQETQYF
- | TRBJ2-1 | TRBV20-1 | CSVAGTRHNEQFF
TRBD1 | TRBJ1-1 | TRBV7-8 | CASSPYPQGDSTEAFF
- | TRBJ1-1 | TRBV30 | CAWNFWRRNTEAFF
TRBD2 | TRBJ2-1 | TRBV7-2 | CASSLAVGGPHEQFF
- | TRBJ2-7 | TRBV29-1 | CSVEEDRQAGSWGYEQYF
- | TRBJ1-1 | TRBV12-3/TRBV12-4 | CASSLIAVTEAFF
- | TRBJ2-2 | TRBV10-3 | CAIGEQDTGELFF
- | TRBJ1-2 | TRBV12-3/TRBV12-4 | CASSPQGDYGYTF
- | TRBJ1-2 | TRBV7-9 | CASIETGGFSYGYTF
TRBD1 | TRBJ2-1 | TRBV12-3/TRBV12-4 | CASNDDRESYNEQFF
- | TRBJ2-5 | TRBV14 | CASSRLASGTKETQYF
- | TRBJ2-4 | TRBV10-3 | CAISELPRTPQGGGANIQYF
- | TRBJ1-2 | TRBV5-5 | CASSPRGIYGYTF
- | TRBJ2-1 | TRBV2 | CASSEMGEQFF
TRBD2 | TRBJ2-5 | TRBV18 | CASSPLAGSGETQYF
- | TRBJ2-3 | TRBV9 | CASSVEGPDTQYF
- | TRBJ2-3 | TRBV6-1 | CASSPWDSTDTQYF
- | TRBJ1-1 | TRBV5-5 | CASSLGLPNPMNTEAFF